This T cell receptor (beta chain) appears in the sequencing data of a study of Ad26.COV2.S vaccination and SARS-CoV-2 variants. Across the whole study: Donor was in the COV1001 Ad26.COV2.S trial arm. Study-wide results and limits: Vaccine recipients had higher spike-specific TCR breadth than placebo recipients.

As regards this clone: The antigen remains unidentified.

V gave up 2 bases and J gave up 3 bases, with 8 bases separating them. This CDR3 has 13 amino acids. Noted treatment: roughly 18 received Ad26.COV2.S at low or high dose, single or two shots; 5 received placebo; per-sample allocation not given. Sampling happened 63 days after the first vaccine or placebo injection. Donor was an adult aged 18-55 years in Boston. Produced via immunoSEQ multiplex PCR; TCRdb's table is partial and in-frame only. The sample includes about 350,000 clones, about 88% of them seen just once. The specimen comprised peripheral blood, sampled in a trial of Ad26.COV2.S vaccine versus placebo. This TCR was recovered from a person aged 18-65 years who received the Ad26.COV2.S COVID-19 vaccine or a placebo. The chain joins TRBV12-3 or TRBV12-4 to TRBJ2-7; D perhaps matches TRBD1 (6 bases). The CDR3 bases are TGTGCCAGCAGTTTAACACAGGGCTACGAGCAGTACTTC. The encoded protein is CASSLTQGYEQYF.